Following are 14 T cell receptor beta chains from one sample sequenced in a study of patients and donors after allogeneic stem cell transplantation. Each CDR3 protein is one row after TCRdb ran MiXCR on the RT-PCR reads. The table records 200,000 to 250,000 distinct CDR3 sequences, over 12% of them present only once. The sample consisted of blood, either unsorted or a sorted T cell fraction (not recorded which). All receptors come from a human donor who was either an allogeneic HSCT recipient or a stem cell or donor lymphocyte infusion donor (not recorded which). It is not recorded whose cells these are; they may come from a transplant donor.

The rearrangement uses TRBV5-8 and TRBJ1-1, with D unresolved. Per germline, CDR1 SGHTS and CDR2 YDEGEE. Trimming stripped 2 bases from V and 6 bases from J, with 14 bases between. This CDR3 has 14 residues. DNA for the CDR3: TGTGCCAGCAGCTTAAGAAACGGTTACGCTGAAGCTTTCTTT. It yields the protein CASSLRNGYAEAFF.

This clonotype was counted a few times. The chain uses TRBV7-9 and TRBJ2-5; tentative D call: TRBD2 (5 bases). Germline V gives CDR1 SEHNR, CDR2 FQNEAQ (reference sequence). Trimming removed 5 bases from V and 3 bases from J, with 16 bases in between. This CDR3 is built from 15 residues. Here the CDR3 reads CASSLSGSKEETQYF. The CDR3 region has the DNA TGTGCCAGCAGCCTATCGGGATCCAAAGAAGAGACCCAGTACTTC.

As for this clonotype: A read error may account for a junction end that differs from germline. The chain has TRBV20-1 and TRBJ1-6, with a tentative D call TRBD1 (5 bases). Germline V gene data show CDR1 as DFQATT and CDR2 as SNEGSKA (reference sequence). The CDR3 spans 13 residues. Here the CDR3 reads CSARVDVGREVLF. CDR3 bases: TGCAGTGCTAGAGTTGACGTAGGCAGGGAGGTACTTTTT.

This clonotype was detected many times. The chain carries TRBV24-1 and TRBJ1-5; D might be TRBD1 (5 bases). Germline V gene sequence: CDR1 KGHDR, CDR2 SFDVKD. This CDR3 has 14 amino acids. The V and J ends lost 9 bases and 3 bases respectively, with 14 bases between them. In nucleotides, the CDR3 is TGTGCCACCTCGGCGGGGGGGATCAATCAGCCCCAGCATTTT. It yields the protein CATSAGGINQPQHF.

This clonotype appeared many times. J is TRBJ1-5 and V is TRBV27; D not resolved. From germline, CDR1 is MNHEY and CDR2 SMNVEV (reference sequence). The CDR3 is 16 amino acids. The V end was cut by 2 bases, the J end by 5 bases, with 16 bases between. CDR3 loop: CASSLLAPGSHQPQHF. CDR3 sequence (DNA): TGTGCCAGCAGTTTACTCGCCCCAGGTTCGCATCAGCCCCAGCATTTT.

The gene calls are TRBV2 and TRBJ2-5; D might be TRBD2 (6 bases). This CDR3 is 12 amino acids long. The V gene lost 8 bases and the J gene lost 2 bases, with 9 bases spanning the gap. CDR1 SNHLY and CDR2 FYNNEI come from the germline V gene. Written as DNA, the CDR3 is TGTGCCAGCGGGGGGTCTCAAGAGACCCAGTACTTC. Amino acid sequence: CASGGSQETQYF.

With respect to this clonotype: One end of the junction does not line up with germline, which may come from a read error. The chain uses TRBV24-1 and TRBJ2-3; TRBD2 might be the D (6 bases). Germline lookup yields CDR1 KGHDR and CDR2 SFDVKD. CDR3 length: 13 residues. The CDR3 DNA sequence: TGTGCCACCGGGGGGTCTAGCACCGATACGCAGTATTTT. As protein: CATGGSSTDTQYF.

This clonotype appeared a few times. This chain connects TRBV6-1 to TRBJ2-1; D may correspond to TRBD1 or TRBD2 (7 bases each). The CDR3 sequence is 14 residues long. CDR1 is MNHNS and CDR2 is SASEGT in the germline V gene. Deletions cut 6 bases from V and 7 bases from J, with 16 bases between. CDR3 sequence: CASRFTRGGNEQFF. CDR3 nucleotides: TGTGCCAGCAGATTCACCAGGGGGGGGAATGAGCAGTTCTTC.

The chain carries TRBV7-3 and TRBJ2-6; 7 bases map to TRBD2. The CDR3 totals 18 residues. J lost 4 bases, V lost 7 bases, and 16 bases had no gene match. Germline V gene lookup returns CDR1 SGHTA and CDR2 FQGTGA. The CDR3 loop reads CASTLGGFRGQGANVLTF. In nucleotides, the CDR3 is TGTGCCAGCACCTTGGGAGGGTTCCGGGGCCAGGGGGCCAACGTCCTGACTTTC.

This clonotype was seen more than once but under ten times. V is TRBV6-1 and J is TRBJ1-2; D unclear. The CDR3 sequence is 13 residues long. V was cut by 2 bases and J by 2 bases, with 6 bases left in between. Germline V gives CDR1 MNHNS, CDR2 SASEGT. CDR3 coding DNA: TGTGCCAGCAGTGAACTCAGAAACTATGGCTACACCTTC. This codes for CASSELRNYGYTF.

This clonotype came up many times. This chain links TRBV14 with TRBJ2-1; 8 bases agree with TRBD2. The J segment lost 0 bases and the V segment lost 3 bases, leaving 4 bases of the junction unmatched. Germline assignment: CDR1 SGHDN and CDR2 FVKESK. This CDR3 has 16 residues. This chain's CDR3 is CASSHQRGLSYNEQFF. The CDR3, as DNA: TGTGCCAGCAGCCACCAGCGGGGGCTCTCCTACAATGAGCAGTTCTTC.

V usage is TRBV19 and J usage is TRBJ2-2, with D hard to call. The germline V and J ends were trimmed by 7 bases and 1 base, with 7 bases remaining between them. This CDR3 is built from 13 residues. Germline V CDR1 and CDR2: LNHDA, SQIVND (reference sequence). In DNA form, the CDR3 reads TGTGCCAGTAAGCTTGGGAACACCGGGGAGCTGTTTTTT. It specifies CASKLGNTGELFF.

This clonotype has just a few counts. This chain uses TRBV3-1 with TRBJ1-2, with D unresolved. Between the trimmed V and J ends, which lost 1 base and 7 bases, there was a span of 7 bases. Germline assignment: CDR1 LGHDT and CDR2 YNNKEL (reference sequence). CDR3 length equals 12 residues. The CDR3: CASSQVMSGYTF. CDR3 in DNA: TGTGCCAGCAGCCAAGTGATGAGTGGCTACACCTTC. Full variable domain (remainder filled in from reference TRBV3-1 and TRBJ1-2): DTAVSQTPKYLVTQMGNDKSIKCEQNLGHDTMYWYKQDSKKFLKIMFSYNNKELIINETVPNRFSPKSPDKAHLNLHINSLELGDSAVYFCASSQVMSGYTFGSGTRLTVV.

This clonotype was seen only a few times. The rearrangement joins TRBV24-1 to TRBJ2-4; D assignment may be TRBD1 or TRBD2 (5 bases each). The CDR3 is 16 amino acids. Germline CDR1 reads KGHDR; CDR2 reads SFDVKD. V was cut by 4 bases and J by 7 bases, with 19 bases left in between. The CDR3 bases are TGTGCCACCAGTGAACCAAGGGGAGATGGAAAGAACATTCAGTACTTC. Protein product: CATSEPRGDGKNIQYF.